The sequence of this T cell receptor beta chain was determined in a study of PD-L1 blockade in urothelial cancer. For the study at large: Males with bladder-origin urothelial cancer constituted twenty-five of 29 patients. Blood analysis took place 3 weeks (second dose) and 6 weeks after treatment start.

Every PCR was spiked with synthetic TCR analog templates. Profiling relied on immunoSEQ multiplex PCR, and the TCRdb table lists in-frame clones only, not all of them. The sample holds about 74,000 clones; under 90% are singletons and the top ten take 3.5% to 5.5%. The germline V and J ends were trimmed by 2 bases and 6 bases, with 14 bases remaining between them. Germline CDR1 reads SGHNT; CDR2 reads YYREEE (reference sequence). There are 14 residues in the CDR3. Time point meaning: pretreatment peripheral blood. The V call is TRBV5-4, the J call TRBJ1-1, with D perhaps TRBD1 (6 bases). The sequence was obtained from a man between 65 and 85 years old with urothelial cancer. The sample in question was PBMCs, obtained around atezolizumab (anti-PD-L1) treatment. DNA of the CDR3: TGTGCCAGCAGCTTTCCAGGGGCGCACGCTGAAGCTTTCTTT. Amino acid sequence: CASSFPGAHAEAFF.